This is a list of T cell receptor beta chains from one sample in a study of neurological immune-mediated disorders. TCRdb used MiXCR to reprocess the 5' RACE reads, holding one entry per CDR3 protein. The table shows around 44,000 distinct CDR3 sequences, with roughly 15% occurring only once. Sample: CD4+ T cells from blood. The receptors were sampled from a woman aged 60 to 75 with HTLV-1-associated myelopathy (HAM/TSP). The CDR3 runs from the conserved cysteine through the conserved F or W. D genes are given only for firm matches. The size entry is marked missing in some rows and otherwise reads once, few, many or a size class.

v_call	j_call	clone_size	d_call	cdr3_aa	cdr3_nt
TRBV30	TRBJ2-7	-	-	CAWSGVGFREQYF	TGTGCCTGGAGCGGCGTGGGGTTTCGCGAGCAGTACTTC
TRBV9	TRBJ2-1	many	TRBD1	CASSSRGTVLYNEQFF	TGTGCCAGCAGCTCCCGAGGGACAGTACTTTACAATGAGCAGTTCTTC
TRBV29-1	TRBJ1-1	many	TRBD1	CSVRDSDTEAFF	TGCAGCGTTCGGGACAGCGACACTGAAGCTTTCTTT
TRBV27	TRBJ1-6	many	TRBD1	CASSLLYWGGTGVRDSPLHF	TGTGCCAGCAGTTTATTGTACTGGGGGGGGACAGGGGTTCGGGATTCACCCCTCCACTTT
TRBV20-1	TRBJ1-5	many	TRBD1	CSASGTGYSNQPQHF	TGCAGTGCGAGCGGGACAGGTTATAGCAATCAGCCCCAGCATTTT
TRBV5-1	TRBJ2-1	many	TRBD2	CASSLSGSSYNEQFF	TGCGCCAGCAGCTTGAGCGGGAGCTCCTACAATGAGCAGTTCTTC
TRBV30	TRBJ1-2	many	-	CALKHKGYTF	TGTGCCTTGAAACATAAGGGCTACACCTTC
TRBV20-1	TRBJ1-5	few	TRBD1	CSARPRDRAQPQHF	TGCAGTGCTAGACCACGGGACAGGGCTCAGCCCCAGCATTTT
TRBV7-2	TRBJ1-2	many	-	CASSLGQSYGYTF	TGTGCCAGCAGCTTAGGACAGTCCTATGGCTACACCTTC
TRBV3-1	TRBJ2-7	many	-	CASSQDRGYEQYF	TGTGCCAGCAGCCAAGATCGGGGCTACGAGCAGTACTTC
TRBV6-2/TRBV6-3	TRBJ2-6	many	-	CASSYSMDTVFSGANVLTF	TGTGCCAGCAGTTACTCGATGGACACCGTTTTCTCTGGGGCCAACGTCCTGACTTTC
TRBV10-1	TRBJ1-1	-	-	CASSESGRGEAFF	TGCGCCAGCAGTGAGTCGGGCAGGGGAGAAGCTTTCTTT
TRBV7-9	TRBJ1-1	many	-	CASSLVALNTEAFF	TGTGCCAGCAGCTTAGTGGCGTTAAACACTGAAGCTTTCTTT
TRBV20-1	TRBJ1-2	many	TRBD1	CSARGTGASYGYTF	TGCAGTGCTAGAGGGACAGGGGCTTCCTATGGCTACACCTTC
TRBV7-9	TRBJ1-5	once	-	CASSPSYSNQPQHF	TGTGCCAGCAGCCCGTCATATAGCAATCAGCCCCAGCATTTT
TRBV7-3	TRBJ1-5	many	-	CASSPVAGQPQHF	TGTGCCAGCAGCCCGGTGGCGGGGCAGCCCCAGCATTTT
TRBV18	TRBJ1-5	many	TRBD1	CASSPTTGDSNQPQHF	TGTGCCAGCTCGCCGACAACAGGGGATAGCAATCAGCCCCAGCATTTT
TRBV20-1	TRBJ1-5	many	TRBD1	CSARSRDSLQPQHF	TGCAGTGCTAGGTCCCGGGACAGCCTGCAGCCCCAGCATTTT